There are many counts of the clone carrying this T cell receptor (beta chain). Its matching antigen is unknown. There were TCR beta CDR3 regions amplified from RNA transcripts. A set of HTBI primers served as the primers for a first-round RT-PCR of the TCR CDR3. Using its own MiXCR run on the multiplex PCR reads, TCRdb lists one record per CDR3 protein. The data show a few hundred thousand distinct CDR3 sequences, roughly 23% seen once. CDR1 is WNHNN and CDR2 is SYGVQD in the germline V gene (reference sequence). This CDR3 spans 14 amino acids. Trimming pared 6 bases from V and 4 bases from J, leaving 13 bases between. This sample was taken from a study of T cells in Graves' hyperthyroidism and ophthalmopathy. For the study at large: Specimen type is peripheral blood, collected at initial diagnosis prior to any treatment.

Uncontrolled infection, other autoimmune disease, pregnancy or lactation led to exclusion. Every diagnosis used clinical symptoms, serum thyroxine and TRAb, thyroid ultrasound and orbital computed tomography. Findings and caveats of the study: Prediction of ophthalmopathy progression came a median roughly 6.4 months pre-onset.

Input material: blood. The receptor was derived from a woman aged 45-60 years with Graves' hyperthyroidism. The V call is TRBV10-1, the J call TRBJ2-4; the D gene is possibly TRBD1 (6 bases). The CDR3 spells CASSPRGKKNIQYF. In DNA, the CDR3 is TGCGCCAGCAGCCCAAGGGGGAAGAAAAACATTCAGTACTTC.